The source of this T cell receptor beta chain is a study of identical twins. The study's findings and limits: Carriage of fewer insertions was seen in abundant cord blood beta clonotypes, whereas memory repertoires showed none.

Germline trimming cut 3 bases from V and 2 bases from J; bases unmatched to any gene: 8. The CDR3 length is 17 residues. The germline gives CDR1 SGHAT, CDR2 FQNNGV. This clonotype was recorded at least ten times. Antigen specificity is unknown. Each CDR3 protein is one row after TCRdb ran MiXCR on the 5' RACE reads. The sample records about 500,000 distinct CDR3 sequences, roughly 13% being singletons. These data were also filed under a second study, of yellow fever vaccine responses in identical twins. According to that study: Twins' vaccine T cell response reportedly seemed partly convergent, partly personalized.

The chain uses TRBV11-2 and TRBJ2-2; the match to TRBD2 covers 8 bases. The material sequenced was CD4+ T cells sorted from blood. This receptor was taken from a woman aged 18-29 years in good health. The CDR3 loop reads CASSLGSGAPNTGELFF. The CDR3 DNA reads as TGTGCCAGCAGCTTGGGTAGCGGGGCCCCCAACACCGGGGAGCTGTTTTTT.